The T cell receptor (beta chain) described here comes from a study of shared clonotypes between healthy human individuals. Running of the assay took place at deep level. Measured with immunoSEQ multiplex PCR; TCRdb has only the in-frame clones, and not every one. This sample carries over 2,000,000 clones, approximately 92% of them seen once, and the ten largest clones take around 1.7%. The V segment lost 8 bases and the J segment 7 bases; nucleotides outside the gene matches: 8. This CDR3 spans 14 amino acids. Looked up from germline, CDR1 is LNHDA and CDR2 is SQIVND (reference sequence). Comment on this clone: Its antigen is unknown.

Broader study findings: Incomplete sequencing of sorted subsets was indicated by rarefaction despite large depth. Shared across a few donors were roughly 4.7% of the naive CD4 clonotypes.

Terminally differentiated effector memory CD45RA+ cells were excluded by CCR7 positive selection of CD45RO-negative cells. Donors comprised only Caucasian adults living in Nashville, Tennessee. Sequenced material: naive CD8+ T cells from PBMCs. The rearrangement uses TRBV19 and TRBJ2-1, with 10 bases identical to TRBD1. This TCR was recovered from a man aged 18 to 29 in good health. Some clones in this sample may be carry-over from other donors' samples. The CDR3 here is CASVPGTGVNEQFF. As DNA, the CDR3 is TGTGCCAGTGTGCCCGGGACAGGGGTGAATGAGCAGTTCTTC.